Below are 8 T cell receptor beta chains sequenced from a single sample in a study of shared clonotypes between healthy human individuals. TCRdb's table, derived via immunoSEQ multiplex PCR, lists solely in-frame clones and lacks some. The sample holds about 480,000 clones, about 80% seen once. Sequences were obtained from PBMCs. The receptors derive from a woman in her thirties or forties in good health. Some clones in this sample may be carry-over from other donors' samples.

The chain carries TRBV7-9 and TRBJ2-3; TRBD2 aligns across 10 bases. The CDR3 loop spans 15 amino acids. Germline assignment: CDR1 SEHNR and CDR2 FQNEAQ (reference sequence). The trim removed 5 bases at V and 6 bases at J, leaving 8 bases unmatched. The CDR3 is CASSPNSGRMDTQYF. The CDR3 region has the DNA TGTGCCAGCAGCCCCAATAGCGGGAGGATGGATACGCAGTATTTT.

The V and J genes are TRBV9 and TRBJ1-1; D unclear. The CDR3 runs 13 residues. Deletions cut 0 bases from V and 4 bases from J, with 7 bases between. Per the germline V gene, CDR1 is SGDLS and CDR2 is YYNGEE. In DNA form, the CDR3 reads TGTGCCAGCAGCGTAGTTAGCTCCACTGAAGCTTTCTTT. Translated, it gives CASSVVSSTEAFF.

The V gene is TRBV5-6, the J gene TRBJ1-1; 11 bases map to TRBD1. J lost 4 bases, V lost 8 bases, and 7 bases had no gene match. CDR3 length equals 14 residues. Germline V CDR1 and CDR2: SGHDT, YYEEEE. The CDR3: CARVRGQGGTEAFF. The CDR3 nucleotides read TGTGCCAGGGTGCGGGGACAGGGGGGCACTGAAGCTTTCTTT.

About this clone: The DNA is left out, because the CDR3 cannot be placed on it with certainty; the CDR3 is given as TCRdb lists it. CDR3 residues: CASSSVASGSLFF. The chain uses TRBV6-1 and TRBJ2-1; the D call TRBD2 from the table was never checked on the DNA. The CDR3 spans 13 amino acids, including both terminal residues. The germline CDR1 and CDR2 sequences are MNHNS and SASEGT.

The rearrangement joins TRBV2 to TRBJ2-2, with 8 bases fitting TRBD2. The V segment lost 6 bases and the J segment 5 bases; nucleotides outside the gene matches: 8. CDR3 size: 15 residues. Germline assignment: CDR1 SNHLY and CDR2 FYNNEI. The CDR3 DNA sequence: TGTGCCAGCAGCACCGGGACTAGGGGAACCGGGGAGCTGTTTTTT. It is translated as CASSTGTRGTGELFF.

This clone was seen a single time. CDR3 sequence reads: CASSGLQIYEQYF. In DNA, the CDR3 is TGTGCCAGCAGCGGGCTACAGATCTACGAGCAGTACTTC. The rearrangement uses TRBV2 and TRBJ2-7; D not certain. Germline V CDR1 and CDR2: SNHLY, FYNNEI. The ends were cut back, 6 bases at V and 3 bases at J, with 12 bases in the middle. This CDR3 comprises 13 residues.

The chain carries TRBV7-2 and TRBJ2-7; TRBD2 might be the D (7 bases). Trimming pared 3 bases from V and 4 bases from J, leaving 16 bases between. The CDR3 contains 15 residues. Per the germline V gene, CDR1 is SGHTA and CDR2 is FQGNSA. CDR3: CASSFLGGREYEQYF. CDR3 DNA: TGTGCCAGCAGCTTTCTCGGGGGGCGGGAGTACGAGCAGTACTTC. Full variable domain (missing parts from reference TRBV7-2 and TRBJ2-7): GAGVSQSPSNKVTEKGKDVELRCDPISGHTALYWYRQSLGQGLEFLIYFQGNSAPDKSGLPSDRFSAERTGGSVSTLTIQRTQQEDSAVYLCASSFLGGREYEQYFGPGTRLTVT.

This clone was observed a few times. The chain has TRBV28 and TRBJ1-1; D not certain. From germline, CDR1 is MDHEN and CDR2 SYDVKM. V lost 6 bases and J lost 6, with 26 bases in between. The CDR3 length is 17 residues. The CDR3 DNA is TGTGCCAGCAGCCGATCTCGATTGAGACATAGTCCACCTGAAGCTTTCTTT. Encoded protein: CASSRSRLRHSPPEAFF.